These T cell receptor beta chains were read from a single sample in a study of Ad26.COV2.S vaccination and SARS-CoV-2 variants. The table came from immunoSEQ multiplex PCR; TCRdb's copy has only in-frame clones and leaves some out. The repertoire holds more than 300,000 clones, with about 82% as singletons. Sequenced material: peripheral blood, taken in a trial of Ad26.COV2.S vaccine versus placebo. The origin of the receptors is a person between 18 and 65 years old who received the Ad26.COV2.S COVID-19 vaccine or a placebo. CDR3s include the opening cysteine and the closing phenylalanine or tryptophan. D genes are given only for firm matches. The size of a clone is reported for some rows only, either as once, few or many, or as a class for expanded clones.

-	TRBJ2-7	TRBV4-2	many	CASSLTSTFHEQYF	TGTGCCAGCAGCCTGACTAGTACTTTCCACGAGCAGTACTTC
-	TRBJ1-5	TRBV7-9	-	CASSLNQVNQPQHF	TGTGCCAGCAGCTTAAATCAGGTCAATCAGCCCCAGCATTTT
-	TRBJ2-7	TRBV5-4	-	CASSLRQGSSYEQYF	TGTGCCAGCAGCTTGCGGCAGGGGAGCTCCTACGAGCAGTACTTC
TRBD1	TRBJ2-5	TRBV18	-	CASSPVTGTGQETQYF	TGTGCCAGCTCACCGGTTACCGGGACAGGACAAGAGACCCAGTACTTC
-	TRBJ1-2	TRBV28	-	CASTLIVNYGYTF	TGTGCCAGCACATTAATTGTAAACTATGGCTACACCTTC
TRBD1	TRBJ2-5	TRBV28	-	CASSLLRGTGGVETQYF	TGTGCCAGCAGTTTATTAAGAGGGACAGGGGGTGTTGAGACCCAGTACTTC
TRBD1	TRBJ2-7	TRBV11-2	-	CASSLGTGAGYEQYF	TGTGCCAGCAGCTTAGGGACAGGGGCGGGATACGAGCAGTACTTC
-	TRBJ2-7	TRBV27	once	CASSPSFGTEQYF	TGTGCCAGCAGTCCATCGTTTGGGACCGAGCAGTACTTC
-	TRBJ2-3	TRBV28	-	CASTKLGQGTDTQYF	TGTGCCAGCACCAAACTGGGGCAGGGAACAGATACGCAGTATTTT
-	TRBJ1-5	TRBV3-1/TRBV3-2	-	CASSQTTEGYQPQHF	TGTGCCAGCAGCCAAACAACAGAGGGCTATCAGCCCCAGCATTTT
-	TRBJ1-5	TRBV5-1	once	CASSLGPNQPQHF	TGCGCCAGCAGCCTGGGACCCAATCAGCCCCAGCATTTT
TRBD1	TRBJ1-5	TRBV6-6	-	CASSYGTDSNQPQHF	TGTGCCAGCAGTTACGGGACAGATAGCAATCAGCCCCAGCATTTT
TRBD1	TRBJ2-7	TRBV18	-	CASSPLTGTGGEQYF	TGTGCCAGCTCACCCCTAACAGGGACAGGGGGCGAGCAGTACTTC
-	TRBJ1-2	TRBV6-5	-	CASSPGADYGYTF	TGTGCCAGCAGCCCGGGGGCGGACTATGGCTACACCTTC
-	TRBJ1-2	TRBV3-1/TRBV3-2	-	CASSQAPTDNYGYTF	TGTGCCAGCAGCCAAGCCCCGACGGACAACTATGGCTACACCTTC
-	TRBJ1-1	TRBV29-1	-	CSVHLSGTAYTEAFF	TGCAGCGTTCATCTCTCCGGGACGGCCTACACTGAAGCTTTCTTT
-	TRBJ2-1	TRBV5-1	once	CASSSGTRSRGNEQFF	TGCGCCAGCAGCTCAGGGACCCGCTCCCGGGGGAATGAGCAGTTCTTC
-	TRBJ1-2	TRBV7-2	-	CASSLLTAYGYTF	TGTGCCAGCAGCTTACTGACAGCCTATGGCTACACCTTC
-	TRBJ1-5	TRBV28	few	CASSLYVDRRNQPQHF	TGTGCCAGCAGTTTATATGTAGACAGGAGAAATCAGCCCCAGCATTTT
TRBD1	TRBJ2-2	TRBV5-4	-	CASSSTGGDTGELFF	TGTGCCAGCAGCTCCACAGGGGGTGACACCGGGGAGCTGTTTTTT
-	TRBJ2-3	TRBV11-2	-	CASSLGATPDTQYF	TGTGCCAGCAGCTTAGGGGCCACTCCAGATACGCAGTATTTT
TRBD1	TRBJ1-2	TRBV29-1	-	CSVGLGTGGLSGYTF	TGCAGCGTCGGATTAGGGACAGGGGGCTTATCTGGCTACACCTTC
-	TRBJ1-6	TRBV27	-	CASRKQSSYNSPLHF	TGTGCCAGCAGAAAACAGAGCTCCTATAATTCACCCCTCCACTTT
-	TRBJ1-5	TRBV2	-	CASKIGNINQPQHF	TGTGCCAGCAAAATAGGGAACATCAATCAGCCCCAGCATTTT
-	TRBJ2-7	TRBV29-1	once	CSAQGQATYEQYF	TGCAGCGCCCAAGGTCAGGCAACCTACGAGCAGTACTTC
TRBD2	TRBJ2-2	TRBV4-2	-	CASSRLAGLTNTGELFF	TGTGCCAGCAGCCGGCTAGCGGGGCTCACGAACACCGGGGAGCTGTTTTTT
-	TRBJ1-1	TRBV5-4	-	CASSHREGTEAFF	TGTGCCAGCAGCCACAGGGAGGGCACTGAAGCTTTCTTT
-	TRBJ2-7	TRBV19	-	CASSRQVNYEQYF	TGTGCCAGTAGCCGACAGGTTAACTACGAGCAGTACTTC
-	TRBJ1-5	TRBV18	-	CASSPSGGDQPQHF	TGTGCCAGCTCCCCTTCAGGTGGAGATCAGCCCCAGCATTTT
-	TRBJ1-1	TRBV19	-	CASTSRLGRNTEAFF	TGTGCCAGTACCTCTAGATTAGGGAGGAACACTGAAGCTTTCTTT
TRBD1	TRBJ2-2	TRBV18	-	CASSPNRGRGTGELFF	TGTGCCAGCTCACCAAACAGGGGGCGAGGCACCGGGGAGCTGTTTTTT
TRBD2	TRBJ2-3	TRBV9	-	CASSPRVTSGVSDTQYF	TGTGCCAGCAGCCCTCGGGTAACTAGCGGGGTGTCAGATACGCAGTATTTT
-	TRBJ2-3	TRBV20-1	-	CSASSSVTSTDTQYF	TGCAGTGCTAGTTCTAGCGTAACTAGCACAGATACGCAGTATTTT
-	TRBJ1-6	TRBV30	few	CAGGRQRNSPLHF	TGTGCCGGGGGGAGGCAGAGGAATTCACCCCTCCACTTT
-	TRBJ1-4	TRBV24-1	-	CATSALGGAGEKLFF	TGTGCCACCAGTGCCCTTGGGGGGGCTGGTGAAAAACTGTTTTTT
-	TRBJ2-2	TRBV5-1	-	CASSLGGIPTGELFF	TGCGCCAGCAGCTTGGGGGGGATACCCACCGGGGAGCTGTTTTTT
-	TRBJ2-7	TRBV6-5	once	CASSYQPTEFYEQYF	TGTGCCAGCAGTTACCAGCCTACTGAATTCTACGAGCAGTACTTC
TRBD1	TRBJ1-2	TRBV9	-	CASSKDPGQGNYGYTF	TGTGCCAGCAGCAAAGACCCGGGACAGGGGAACTATGGCTACACCTTC
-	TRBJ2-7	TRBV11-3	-	CASSLEGGDYEQYF	TGTGCCAGCAGCTTAGAAGGGGGGGACTACGAGCAGTACTTC
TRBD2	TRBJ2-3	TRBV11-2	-	CASSPAGAPTDTQYF	TGTGCCAGCAGCCCAGCGGGGGCGCCCACAGATACGCAGTATTTT
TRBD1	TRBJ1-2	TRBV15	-	CATSIGGGYTF	TGTGCCACCAGCATAGGGGGCGGCTACACCTTC
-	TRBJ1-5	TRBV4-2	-	CASSQDRQGRWPQHF	TGTGCCAGCAGCCAAGATAGGCAGGGGAGGTGGCCCCAGCATTTT
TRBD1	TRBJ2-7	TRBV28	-	CASSLHRGFIEQYF	TGTGCCAGCAGTTTACACAGGGGGTTTATCGAGCAGTACTTC
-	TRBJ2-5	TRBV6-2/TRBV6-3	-	CASSRAGETQYF	TGTGCCAGCAGCAGGGCAGGCGAGACCCAGTACTTC
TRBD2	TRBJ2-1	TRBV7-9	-	CASSLGLAVDNEQFF	TGTGCCAGCAGCTTAGGACTAGCGGTCGACAATGAGCAGTTCTTC
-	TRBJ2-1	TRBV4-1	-	CASSQGRGNVNEQFF	TGCGCCAGCAGCCAAGGCAGGGGCAACGTCAATGAGCAGTTCTTC
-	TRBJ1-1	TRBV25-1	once	CASSEGARTEAFF	TGTGCCAGCAGTGAGGGGGCCCGGACTGAAGCTTTCTTT
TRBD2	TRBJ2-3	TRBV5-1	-	CASSKGGTSGTSTDTQYF	TGCGCCAGCAGCAAGGGTGGGACTAGCGGGACTAGCACAGATACGCAGTATTTT
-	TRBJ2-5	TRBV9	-	CASSVGLTETQYF	TGTGCCAGCAGCGTAGGGCTTACAGAGACCCAGTACTTC
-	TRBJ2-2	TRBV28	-	CASSTNTGELFF	TGTGCCAGCAGTACGAACACCGGGGAGCTGTTTTTT
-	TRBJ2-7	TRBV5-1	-	CASRRGYSYEQYF	TGCGCCAGCAGACGGGGGTACTCCTACGAGCAGTACTTC
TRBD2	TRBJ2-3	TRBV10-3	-	CAISGKRGATTDTQYF	TGTGCCATCAGTGGAAAGCGGGGGGCCACCACAGATACGCAGTATTTT
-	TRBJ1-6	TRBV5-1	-	CASHRDTGRNSPLHF	TGCGCCAGCCACCGGGACACAGGGCGTAATTCACCCCTCCACTTT
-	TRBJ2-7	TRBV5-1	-	CASSREVPSSYEQYF	TGCGCCAGCAGTAGGGAGGTGCCCAGCTCCTACGAGCAGTACTTC
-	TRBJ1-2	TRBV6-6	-	CASSYSLNGYTF	TGTGCCAGCAGTTACTCCCTGAATGGCTACACCTTC